The next 31 T cell receptor beta chains were all read from a single sample in a study of beta chain features in type 1 diabetes. cDNA synthesis used the whole RNA isolate, giving expressed TCRB sequences. The table came from immunoSEQ multiplex PCR; TCRdb's copy has only in-frame clones and leaves some out. Here the sample spans 310,000 or so clones, roughly 8% being singletons. The sequencing input was central memory CD4+ T cells from blood. The receptors shown here come from a woman between 18 and 29 years old in good health.

The chain combines TRBV6-5 with TRBJ1-5, with D unresolved. The V end was cut by 2 bases, the J end by 4 bases, with 12 bases between. The germline V gene has CDR1 MNHEY and CDR2 SVGAGI. The CDR3 spans 15 residues. The CDR3 region is CASSYGGSRNQPQHF. The CDR3 bases are TGTGCCAGCAGTTACGGAGGGAGTCGGAATCAGCCCCAGCATTTT.

The chain has TRBV18 and TRBJ2-5, with 9 bases that match TRBD1. The DNA end favors TRBJ2-7, so the J call may be wrong. CDR1 and CDR2 (germline): KGHSH, LQKENI. The CDR3 length is 14 residues. The CDR3 DNA follows: TGTGCCAGCTCACCGGGACAGGGTCCCCACGAGCAGTACTTC. Translated, it gives CASSPGQGPHEQYF.

The CDR3 bases are TGTGCCAGCAACCGCTTGGGCCCGGCCTACGAGCAGTACTTC. It encodes CASNRLGPAYEQYF. This chain uses TRBV2 with TRBJ2-7, with D hard to call. CDR1 and CDR2 (germline): SNHLY, FYNNEI. The CDR3 is made up of 14 amino acids. Trimming took 7 bases from V and 2 from J, leaving 15 bases between them.

This clone was seen ten or more times. The chain joins TRBV6-6 to TRBJ1-2; maybe TRBD1 (6 bases). The CDR3 has 14 amino acids. Trimming pared 7 bases from V and 1 base from J, leaving 13 bases between. Germline CDR1 reads MNHNY; CDR2 reads SVGAGI (reference sequence). The CDR3 sequence is CASIGQGYNYGYTF. The CDR3 DNA reads TGTGCCAGCATTGGGCAGGGGTATAACTATGGCTACACCTTC.

V and J are TRBV28 and TRBJ1-1, with D perhaps TRBD1 (5 bases). Germline V gives CDR1 MDHEN, CDR2 SYDVKM. The CDR3 is 12 residues long. Trimming took off 7 bases at V and 1 base at J, with 7 bases between the two ends. The CDR3 DNA reads as TGTGCCAGCACAGACAGGAACACTGAAGCTTTCTTT. It yields the protein CASTDRNTEAFF.

This chain uses TRBV18 with TRBJ1-2; D gene unclear. Trimming took off 1 base at V and 8 bases at J, with 17 bases between the two ends. CDR3 length equals 15 residues. Germline-derived CDR1 and CDR2 are KGHSH and LQKENI. DNA for the CDR3: TGTGCCAGCTCACCACGCGCAGGCGAAGAAGAAGGCTACACCTTC. Translated, it gives CASSPRAGEEEGYTF.

This clone was seen a few times. The rearrangement joins TRBV27 to TRBJ2-2, with 11 bases identical to TRBD2. Germline V CDR1 and CDR2: MNHEY, SMNVEV (reference sequence). This CDR3 is built from 14 residues. J gave up 5 bases and V 6 bases, and 2 bases lay outside the gene matches. The CDR3 DNA is TGTGCCAGCAGCCGACTAGCGGGGACCGGGGAGCTGTTTTTT. It specifies CASSRLAGTGELFF.

The table lists this clone with many counts. The genes are TRBV28 and TRBJ2-2, with 7 positions matching TRBD1. This CDR3 is built from 15 residues. Germline V CDR1 and CDR2: MDHEN, SYDVKM. Trimming at V came to 7 bases and at J to 3 bases, leaving 8 bases not matched to a gene. CDR3 bases: TGTGCCAGCATCCCCATAGGGGGCTACACCGGGGAGCTGTTTTTT. Translated, it gives CASIPIGGYTGELFF.

This clone was seen a few times. The V gene is TRBV7-9, the J gene TRBJ2-1, with 8 bases that match TRBD2. The CDR3 runs to 14 residues. Germline CDR1 reads SEHNR; CDR2 reads FQNEAQ (reference sequence). V trimming: 7 bases; J trimming: 8 bases; junction bases outside the gene matches: 10. The CDR3 nucleotides read TGTGCCAGCACTCAGAGACTAGCGACGGATGAGCAGTTCTTC. This translates into CASTQRLATDEQFF.

The chain links TRBV11-1 to TRBJ1-3; tentatively, D is TRBD1 (6 bases). Germline V lookup: CDR1 SGHAT, CDR2 FQDESV (reference sequence). Trimming took 5 bases from V and 0 from J, leaving 11 bases between them. CDR3 length: 15 residues. DNA for the CDR3: TGTGCCAGCAGCGCCTCGGACAGCTCTGGAAACACCATATATTTT. The encoded protein is CASSASDSSGNTIYF. The complete variable domain, with remaining parts taken from reference TRBV11-1 and TRBJ1-3, reads EAEVAQSPRYKITEKSQAVAFWCDPISGHATLYWYRQILGQGPELLVQFQDESVVDDSQLPKDRFSAERLKGVDSTLKIQPAELGDSAMYLCASSASDSSGNTIYFGEGSWLTVV.

Only a few counts were recorded for this clone. This sequence joins TRBV2 and TRBJ2-3; 8 nucleotides match TRBD2. There are 14 residues in the CDR3. The V gene's germline CDR1 is SNHLY and CDR2 FYNNEI. J was trimmed by 5 bases and V by 4 bases; bases with no gene match: 5. The CDR3 coding sequence is TGTGCCAGCAGTGTCCGGGCGGGAGGAGATACGCAGTATTTT. Translated: CASSVRAGGDTQYF.

This clone has just a few counts. The chain combines TRBV28 with TRBJ2-3; unclear D gene. Germline CDR1 reads MDHEN; CDR2 reads SYDVKM. The CDR3 is 12 amino acids. Deletions cut 6 bases from V and 1 base from J, with 5 bases between. The CDR3 coding sequence is TGTGCCAGCAGGGTTGGCACAGATACGCAGTATTTT. Translated, it gives CASRVGTDTQYF.

In the case of this clone: Other DNA sequences from this sample encode an identical CDR3 as well. The CDR3 region has the DNA TGTGCCAGCAGAGATCATAGCAATCAGCCCCAGCATTTT. Protein product: CASRDHSNQPQHF. The chain links TRBV6-5 to TRBJ1-5; D is uncertain. Trimming removed 6 bases at V and 0 bases at J, with 6 bases between. Germline loops: CDR1 MNHEY, CDR2 SVGAGI. The CDR3 length is 13 residues.

This rearrangement joins TRBV21-1 to TRBJ1-1. TRBV21-1 represents a pseudogene. This CDR3 contains 14 residues. The CDR3 DNA is TGTGCCAGCAGCAAAGCGTTCCCGAACACTGAAGCTTTCTTT. Its protein product is CASSKAFPNTEAFF.

The V call is TRBV7-2, the J call TRBJ2-1; D call uncertain. Germline V lookup: CDR1 SGHTA, CDR2 FQGNSA. V was pared by 1 base and J by 5 bases, with 9 bases between. The length of the CDR3 is 14 residues. The CDR3 reads CASSLDPAHNEQFF. The DNA for the CDR3 is TGTGCCAGCAGCTTAGATCCAGCGCACAATGAGCAGTTCTTC.

The chain recombines TRBV13 with TRBJ2-2, with TRBD1 matching 7 bases. In germline, CDR1 is PRHDT, CDR2 FYEKMQ (reference sequence). The V segment lost 3 bases and the J segment 1 base; nucleotides outside the gene matches: 2. The CDR3 spans 15 residues. Here the CDR3 reads CASSLGQQNTGELFF. The DNA of the CDR3 is TGTGCCAGCAGCTTGGGACAGCAGAACACCGGGGAGCTGTTTTTT. The full variable domain, its missing parts supplied by reference TRBV13 and TRBJ2-2, is AAGVIQSPRHLIKEKRETATLKCYPIPRHDTVYWYQQGPGQDPQFLISFYEKMQSDKGSIPDRFSAQQFSDYHSELNMSSLELGDSALYFCASSLGQQNTGELFFGEGSRLTVL.

As for this clone: Other DNA sequences in the sample encode the same CDR3. This sequence joins TRBV19 and TRBJ1-5; a weak D match, TRBD1 (6 bases). Per germline, CDR1 LNHDA and CDR2 SQIVND (reference sequence). This CDR3 comprises 13 residues. The V end lost 6 bases, the J end lost 2 bases, and 8 bases lay between the germline ends. CDR3: CASRGHRNQPQHF. DNA of the CDR3: TGTGCCAGTAGGGGACACCGCAATCAGCCCCAGCATTTT.

This clone showed up many times. The chain uses TRBV14 and TRBJ1-4; D not resolved. The CDR3 is 14 residues long. V lost 4 bases and J 8 bases, leaving 14 bases between the germline ends. Germline assignment: CDR1 SGHDN and CDR2 FVKESK. CDR3 nucleotides: TGTGCCAGCAGCCGAACGCGGGCGACCGAAAAACTGTTTTTT. Its protein is CASSRTRATEKLFF. Drawing the rest from reference TRBV14 and TRBJ1-4, the complete variable domain is EAGVTQFPSHSVIEKGQTVTLRCDPISGHDNLYWYRRVMGKEIKFLLHFVKESKQDESGMPNNRFLAERTGGTYSTLKVQPAELEDSGVYFCASSRTRATEKLFFGSGTQLSVL.

In regard to this clone: Distinct nucleotide sequences in the sample also encode this CDR3. This chain links TRBV18 with TRBJ2-2; D remains ambiguous. The CDR3 has 13 amino acids. CDR1 and CDR2 from the germline V gene are KGHSH and LQKENI. V was shortened by 4 bases and J by 1 base, with 4 bases between the two germline ends. The CDR3 DNA follows: TGTGCCAGCTCACGAGAGAACACCGGGGAGCTGTTTTTT. Its translation: CASSRENTGELFF.

This clone was seen ten or more times. The rearrangement uses TRBV5-4 and TRBJ1-1, with a possible D match to TRBD1 (5 bases). This CDR3 contains 15 residues. V lost 4 bases to trimming and J lost 1 base, with 14 bases between them. Germline lookup yields CDR1 SGHNT and CDR2 YYREEE (reference sequence). The CDR3 DNA reads as TGTGCCAGCAGCGCAAACCGGGACTGGAACACTGAAGCTTTCTTT. This gives the protein CASSANRDWNTEAFF.

This clone was seen a handful of times. This chain connects TRBV9 to TRBJ2-2; D might be TRBD1 (6 bases). Germline lookup yields CDR1 SGDLS and CDR2 YYNGEE. Trimming cost V 2 bases and J 6 bases, with 14 bases left between them. The CDR3 has 15 amino acids. For the CDR3, the DNA is TGTGCCAGCAGCGTTTGGGGGCCCGGGGCCGGGGAGCTGTTTTTT. This sequence encodes CASSVWGPGAGELFF.

The genes are TRBV21-1 and TRBJ2-5; TRBD1 reflects the table's D call only, with no check against the DNA. TRBV21-1 counts as a pseudogene. The CDR3 contains 15 residues. CDR3 amino acids: CASSPPGARWETQYF. CDR3 nucleotide sequence: TGTGCCAGCAGCCCCCCAGGGGCACGGTGGGAGACCCAGTACTTC.

This clone was detected only a few times. The gene calls are TRBV10-3 and TRBJ1-3, with D perhaps matching TRBD1 (5 bases). This CDR3 contains 16 residues. V lost 1 base, J lost 0 bases, and 10 bases lay in between. Germline V CDR1 and CDR2: ENHRY, SYGVKD. The CDR3 sequence is CAISEFGASSGNTIYF. Here the CDR3 DNA reads TGTGCCATCAGTGAGTTTGGGGCGAGCTCTGGAAACACCATATATTTT.

The rearrangement links TRBV4-2 to TRBJ2-3; 7 bases match TRBD2. In germline, CDR1 is LGHNA, CDR2 YNFKEQ. The CDR3 consists of 15 residues. V dropped 1 base and J dropped 4; count of bases not matched to a gene: 5. CDR3 DNA: TGTGCCAGCAGCCAAGCGGGCGGGAGCCCAGATACGCAGTATTTT. Amino acids: CASSQAGGSPDTQYF.

The table lists this clone with many counts. The chain recombines TRBV2 with TRBJ2-2, with TRBD2 identical over 14 bases. The germline V gene has CDR1 SNHLY and CDR2 FYNNEI. V shed 4 bases and J 8 bases; nucleotides not matched to a gene: 3. This CDR3 contains 15 residues. The CDR3: CASSGTSGRLGELFF. As DNA, the CDR3 is TGTGCCAGCAGTGGGACTAGCGGGAGGCTGGGGGAGCTGTTTTTT.

This clone was observed a few times. The CDR3 DNA is TGTGCCAGCAGCGTAGCAGGACTACCCGCCGGGGAGCTGTTTTTT. Protein product: CASSVAGLPAGELFF. The genes are TRBV9 and TRBJ2-2; possibly TRBD2 for D (6 bases). The CDR3 covers 15 residues. CDR1 is SGDLS, CDR2 YYNGEE, per germline. Trimming removed 0 bases at V and 6 bases at J, with 12 bases between.

The J gene is TRBJ2-5, the V gene TRBV5-8; D is perhaps TRBD1 (5 bases). Germline-derived CDR1 and CDR2 are SGHTS and YDEGEE. The CDR3 consists of 14 residues. The germline V and J ends were trimmed by 4 bases and 6 bases, with 16 bases remaining between them. The CDR3 is CASSQVGQQKTQYF. The CDR3 DNA follows: TGTGCCAGCAGCCAAGTAGGACAACAGAAGACCCAGTACTTC.

The chain recombines TRBV15 with TRBJ2-7; D is possibly TRBD1 (6 bases). The germline V gene has CDR1 LNHNV and CDR2 YYDKDF (reference sequence). The CDR3 totals 12 residues. Trimming removed 0 bases from V and 12 bases from J, with 12 bases in between. The CDR3 bases are TGTGCCACCAGCAGAGATTGGGGGCAGTTGTACTTC. The encoded protein is CATSRDWGQLYF.

This chain uses TRBV11-2 with TRBJ2-5, with TRBD1 identical over 7 bases. CDR1 and CDR2 (germline): SGHAT, FQNNGV. The CDR3 extends over 14 amino acids. V lost 6 bases, J lost 7 bases, and 11 bases stayed unmatched. This chain's CDR3 is CASRDRTSLTTQYF. The CDR3 DNA reads as TGTGCCAGCAGGGACAGGACCTCGCTCACGACCCAGTACTTC.

The chain is built from TRBV4-2 and TRBJ2-4; TRBD2 matches 8 bases. The germline V gene encodes CDR1 LGHNA and CDR2 YNFKEQ. The CDR3 length is 19 residues. V was pared by 0 bases and J by 0 bases, with 10 bases of the junction left unmatched. CDR3 residues: CASSQDGLAGRLAKNIQYF. CDR3 bases: TGTGCCAGCAGCCAAGACGGCCTAGCGGGTCGCTTAGCCAAAAACATTCAGTACTTC.

The CDR3 coding sequence is TGTGCCAGCAGCGGTGGCAGTAACTATGGCTACACCTTC. Encoded protein: CASSGGSNYGYTF. This sequence joins TRBV5-4 and TRBJ1-2; D uncertain. Germline CDR1 reads SGHNT; CDR2 reads YYREEE (reference sequence). The length of the CDR3 is 13 residues. V was trimmed by 4 bases and J by 1 base, leaving 8 bases between them.